Each of the 24 T cell receptor beta chains below was sequenced from the same sample in a study of T-cell memory formation after mild COVID-19. In TCRdb, the 5' RACE reads were re-called with MiXCR into one record per CDR3 protein. The sample contains 100,000 or so distinct CDR3 sequences, 11% of which appear only once. The sequenced material came from PBMCs or a T cell subset sorted from them (not recorded which). Source of these receptors: a man younger than 30 who had mild COVID-19 (a few samples of this study predate the infection). Cell type and time point are not known.

This clonotype has a handful of counts. V gene TRBV9 combines with J gene TRBJ2-7; D gene unclear. Germline lookup yields CDR1 SGDLS and CDR2 YYNGEE. The ends were cut back, 2 bases at V and 4 bases at J, with 10 bases in the middle. The CDR3 is 13 residues long. The CDR3 reads CASSVSLPYEQYV. As DNA, the CDR3 is TGTGCCAGCAGCGTCTCCCTACCTTACGAGCAGTACGTC.

Turning to this clonotype: A much larger clone differs from this one at a single base, so this may be a read error. The chain combines TRBV12-3 or TRBV12-4 with TRBJ2-3; D not resolved. V shed 8 bases and J shed 6 bases, with 18 bases lying between them. CDR3 length equals 14 residues. CDR3 nucleotides: TGTGCCAGCTCTCCCGGCGATGCCCCCGATACGCAGTATTTT. Amino acids: CASSPGDAPDTQYF.

This clonotype has just a few counts. This rearrangement joins TRBV4-2 to TRBJ2-2, with a tentative D call TRBD2 (6 bases). The V gene lost 5 bases and the J gene lost 6 bases, with 22 bases spanning the gap. Germline V gene data show CDR1 as LGHNA and CDR2 as YNFKEQ. The CDR3 runs to 17 residues. CDR3 sequence (DNA): TGTGCCAGCAGCGGAGGATTTACCCTAGCGAGCGCCGGGGAGCTGTTTTTT. Encoded protein: CASSGGFTLASAGELFF.

This clonotype was counted a few times. The chain links TRBV7-9 to TRBJ1-1; D unclear. Germline CDR1 SEHNR, CDR2 FQNEAQ (reference sequence). CDR3 length: 15 amino acids. With 4 bases removed from V and 6 bases from J, the gap between germline ends came to 18 bases. The CDR3, as DNA: TGTGCCAGCAGCTACCAGACGTCGAGAGGAGCTGAAGCTTTCTTT. Translated, it gives CASSYQTSRGAEAFF.

This sequence joins TRBV20-1 and TRBJ1-3; perhaps TRBD1 as D (5 bases). This CDR3 is built from 14 residues. Germline CDR1 reads DFQATT; CDR2 reads SNEGSKA (reference sequence). Trimming cost V 4 bases and J 0 bases, with 10 bases left between them. The DNA of the CDR3 is TGCAGTGCTACTCCGCAGGGCTCTGGAAACACCATATATTTT. Its protein is CSATPQGSGNTIYF.

This clonotype came up a few times. The chain carries TRBV27 and TRBJ2-3; D is perhaps TRBD1 (5 bases). Trimming removed 6 bases at V and 0 bases at J, with 19 bases between. This CDR3 is built from 17 residues. The V gene's germline CDR1 is MNHEY and CDR2 SMNVEV (reference sequence). CDR3 region: CASSRPSGLPSTDTQYF. CDR3 nucleotides: TGTGCCAGCAGCCGCCCATCAGGGCTGCCTAGCACAGATACGCAGTATTTT.

V and J are TRBV27 and TRBJ1-6; D uncertain. V lost 5 bases to trimming and J lost 6 bases, with 5 bases between them. CDR3 length: 12 residues. Germline V gene data show CDR1 as MNHEY and CDR2 as SMNVEV (reference sequence). The CDR3 loop is CASSPINSPLHF. The CDR3 region has the DNA TGTGCCAGCAGTCCGATTAATTCACCCCTCCACTTT.

The J gene is TRBJ2-1, the V gene TRBV5-5; 9 nucleotides agree with TRBD1. The germline V gene encodes CDR1 SGHKS and CDR2 YYEKEE (reference sequence). The V and J ends lost 3 bases and 5 bases, in that order; junction bases with no gene match: 6. The CDR3 extends over 15 amino acids. The CDR3 sequence: CASSSPGQGNNEQFF. CDR3 DNA: TGTGCCAGCAGCTCTCCGGGACAGGGTAACAATGAGCAGTTCTTC.

The chain joins TRBV27 to TRBJ2-1; 8 nucleotides agree with TRBD1. CDR1 is MNHEY and CDR2 is SMNVEV in the germline V gene (reference sequence). Trimming at V came to 3 bases and at J to 6 bases, leaving 7 bases not matched to a gene. This CDR3 region has 15 residues. The CDR3, as DNA: TGTGCCAGCAGTTTGGCCCAGACAGGGGTCAATGAGCAGTTCTTC. This translates into CASSLAQTGVNEQFF.

A few counts support this clonotype. This chain links TRBV9 with TRBJ1-5, with D possibly matching TRBD1 (5 bases). Germline CDR1 reads SGDLS; CDR2 reads YYNGEE. CDR3 size: 15 residues. Deletions cut 8 bases from V and 3 bases from J, with 18 bases between. This CDR3 reads CASDEQVDTNQPQHF. DNA of the CDR3: TGTGCCAGTGATGAACAGGTGGACACCAATCAGCCCCAGCATTTT.

The chain combines TRBV4-3 with TRBJ1-5; no firm D call. CDR3 size: 16 residues. V gave up 0 bases and J gave up 6 bases, with 15 bases separating them. Germline V CDR1 and CDR2: LGHNA, YSLEER. CDR3 sequence reads: CASSQDRANRGQPQHF. The CDR3, as DNA: TGCGCCAGCAGCCAAGATCGAGCGAACCGGGGTCAGCCCCAGCATTTT.

The chain links TRBV29-1 to TRBJ1-1; D gene ambiguous. In germline, CDR1 is SQVTM, CDR2 ANQGSEA. CDR3 size: 12 residues. Trimming took off 4 bases at V and 5 bases at J, with 11 bases between the two ends. CDR3 amino acids: CSVGVWRTEAFF. The DNA of the CDR3 is TGCAGCGTTGGGGTGTGGCGTACTGAAGCTTTCTTT.

This clonotype has a handful of counts. The V gene is TRBV5-1, the J gene TRBJ2-5; D is perhaps TRBD1 (6 bases). The CDR3 extends over 14 amino acids. The germline gives CDR1 SGHRS, CDR2 YFSETQ. Trimming removed 4 bases from V and 2 bases from J, with 12 bases in between. CDR3 residues: CASSTNRVQETQYF. In DNA form, the CDR3 reads TGCGCCAGCAGCACCAACAGGGTTCAAGAGACCCAGTACTTC.

This clonotype was observed a handful of times. This chain joins TRBV5-5 and TRBJ1-6, with 7 bases matching TRBD1. Germline loops: CDR1 SGHKS, CDR2 YYEKEE (reference sequence). The CDR3 has 15 residues. V was pared by 1 base and J by 10 bases, with 8 bases of the junction left unmatched. As DNA, the CDR3 is TGTGCCAGCAGCTTGATCGGGGACAGTGGCTCACCCCTCCACTTT. Residues: CASSLIGDSGSPLHF.

The genes are TRBV9 and TRBJ2-1; 7 bases are shared with TRBD1. The CDR3 consists of 12 residues. Germline trimming cut 2 bases from V and 10 bases from J; bases unmatched to any gene: 3. Germline V gives CDR1 SGDLS, CDR2 YYNGEE. CDR3 region: CASSVQDREQFF. The DNA for the CDR3 is TGTGCCAGCAGCGTCCAGGACAGGGAGCAGTTCTTC.

This clonotype was counted only a few times. This rearrangement joins TRBV7-2 to TRBJ2-2; no definite D call. Trimming pared 5 bases from V and 6 bases from J, leaving 7 bases between. Germline loops: CDR1 SGHTA, CDR2 FQGNSA. This CDR3 comprises 12 residues. CDR3 DNA sequence: TGTGCCAGCAGCCCGCGGCCCGGGGAGCTGTTTTTT. This sequence encodes CASSPRPGELFF.

The J gene is TRBJ1-5, the V gene TRBV5-6; the D gene is possibly TRBD1 (5 bases). This CDR3 has 15 residues. Trimming cost V 0 bases and J 5 bases, with 12 bases left between them. CDR1 and CDR2 from the germline V gene are SGHDT and YYEEEE. The CDR3 reads CASSLGPGGYQPQHF. Here the CDR3 DNA reads TGTGCCAGCAGCTTGGGGCCGGGGGGATATCAGCCCCAGCATTTT.

This clonotype was seen only a few times. The CDR3 nucleotides are TGTGCCAGCAGTCAACGACTAGCGGAGATCACCGGGGAGCTGTTTTTT. Its translation: CASSQRLAEITGELFF. The J gene is TRBJ2-2, the V gene TRBV6-5; 9 bases match TRBD2. Germline V gives CDR1 MNHEY, CDR2 SVGAGI. The CDR3 is 16 residues long. The V and J ends lost 5 bases and 4 bases, in that order; junction bases with no gene match: 8.

This rearrangement joins TRBV12-3 or TRBV12-4 to TRBJ2-7; the D is unclear. CDR3 size: 14 residues. V was trimmed by 0 bases and J by 1 base, leaving 7 bases between them. The CDR3 DNA reads as TGTGCCAGCAGTTTAGCGGGCACGTCCTACGAGCAGTACTTC. This codes for CASSLAGTSYEQYF.

This clonotype has more than one count but fewer than ten. The DNA of the CDR3 is TGTGCCAGCAAATCCGCGGGGGTGCAGTTCTTC. It encodes CASKSAGVQFF. This chain uses TRBV12-3 or TRBV12-4 with TRBJ2-1; TRBD2 agrees at 7 bases. This CDR3 has 11 amino acids. Unmatched junction bases numbered 6, after V lost 7 bases and J lost 12 bases.

The genes are TRBV27 and TRBJ2-3; 10 nucleotides agree with TRBD2. Germline values: CDR1 MNHEY, CDR2 SMNVEV (reference sequence). The ends lost 5 bases at V and 4 bases at J; junction bases unmatched: 6. CDR3 length: 15 amino acids. The DNA for the CDR3 is TGTGCCAGCAGTATCCTAGCGGGGGCGGCAGATACGCAGTATTTT. Protein: CASSILAGAADTQYF.

This clonotype was observed a few times. The V and J genes are TRBV6-5 and TRBJ1-1; TRBD1 might be the D (5 bases). Trimming left V 4 bases short and J 1 base short, with 10 bases between. Germline CDR1 and CDR2: MNHEY and SVGAGI. This CDR3 spans 14 amino acids. The DNA for the CDR3 is TGTGCCAGCAGTTTTATCGACAGGAACACTGAAGCTTTCTTT. It encodes CASSFIDRNTEAFF.

The rearrangement joins TRBV4-1 to TRBJ1-2; D uncertain. The ends were cut back, 2 bases at V and 5 bases at J, with 18 bases in the middle. There are 16 residues in the CDR3. The germline V gene encodes CDR1 MGHRA and CDR2 YSYEKL. CDR3: CASSQSKGEAPYGYTF. The CDR3 DNA follows: TGCGCCAGCAGCCAAAGTAAGGGTGAAGCTCCTTATGGCTACACCTTC.

The chain combines TRBV6-6 with TRBJ1-1; D not resolved. The CDR3 covers 12 residues. The V end lost 5 bases, the J end lost 4 bases, and 8 bases lay between the germline ends. Germline lookup yields CDR1 MNHNY and CDR2 SVGAGI (reference sequence). The CDR3 DNA sequence: TGTGCCAGCAGTGCCCTAGCCACTGAAGCTTTCTTT. Protein: CASSALATEAFF.